Following are 26 T cell receptor beta chains from one sample sequenced in a study of blood T cell repertoires in COVID-19 (dated by TCRdb to about 2020). Receptors were amplified or captured by the immunoSEQ multiplex PCR assay. The immuneACCESS repertoire file appears here via TCRdb, limited to in-frame rearrangements. These files lack a portion of the clones; in checked studies, under half of the deficit traces to unresolved V genes, and the cause of the others is not known. A total of around 240,000 clones appear in this sample, 70% to 90% of them only once. The ten most abundant clones make up around 0.97% of the sample. Material for sequencing was peripheral blood. The receptors come from a man in his forties with acute or convalescent COVID-19.

This chain joins TRBV21-1 and TRBJ2-1; the table's D call TRBD1 went unverified against the DNA. TRBV21-1 is a listed pseudogene. The CDR3 totals 15 residues. The CDR3 nucleotides read TGTGCCAGCAGCAAAGATGTAGACACAAACAATGAGCAGTTCTTC. It specifies CASSKDVDTNNEQFF.

The rearrangement uses TRBV5-1 and TRBJ2-7; TRBD1 agrees at 12 bases. Germline CDR1 SGHRS, CDR2 YFSETQ. V trimming: 3 bases; J trimming: 5 bases; junction bases outside the gene matches: 6. The CDR3 consists of 15 residues. The CDR3 reads CASSWGTGGMDEQYF. For the CDR3, the DNA is TGCGCCAGCAGCTGGGGGACAGGGGGCATGGACGAGCAGTACTTC.

The chain links TRBV3-1 (or the pseudogene TRBV3-2) to TRBJ1-2; TRBD1 is a possible D gene (5 bases). The CDR3 runs to 15 residues. V dropped 1 base and J dropped 4 bases, with 13 bases sitting between them. Per the germline V gene, CDR1 is LGHDT and CDR2 is YNNKEL (reference sequence). The CDR3 DNA reads as TGTGCCAGCAGCCAAGGATTCGCAGGGCCCTATGGCTACACCTTC. This encodes CASSQGFAGPYGYTF.

Concerning this clone: The germline gene is not matched at one end of the junction; a read error may be the cause. This chain joins TRBV6-4 and TRBJ2-1; 12 nucleotides match TRBD2. Germline CDR1 and CDR2: MRHNA and SNTAGT. The CDR3 consists of 18 residues. As DNA, the CDR3 is TGTGCCAGCAGTTACTCCGATGGACTAGCGGGGATTTACAATGAGCAGTTCTTC. This translates into CASSYSDGLAGIYNEQFF.

This chain uses TRBV6-6 with TRBJ1-1; D call uncertain. The V end lost 6 bases, the J end lost 0 bases, and 11 bases lay between the germline ends. The germline gives CDR1 MNHNY, CDR2 SVGAGI (reference sequence). The CDR3 contains 14 residues. The CDR3: CASRLTVLNTEAFF. CDR3 sequence (DNA): TGTGCCAGCAGACTTACGGTTCTGAACACTGAAGCTTTCTTT.

This chain uses TRBV5-4 with TRBJ1-3, with TRBD1 identical over 9 bases. The CDR3 totals 15 residues. V was clipped by 2 bases and J by 4 bases; unmatched bases: 4. Germline CDR1 and CDR2: SGHNT and YYREEE (reference sequence). In DNA form, the CDR3 reads TGTGCCAGCAGCTTCGGCGGGACAGGGGGAAACACCATATATTTT. Translating gives CASSFGGTGGNTIYF.

This clone was seen only a few times. V usage is TRBV7-2 and J usage is TRBJ2-3, with TRBD2 as a possible D gene (5 bases). CDR1 and CDR2 from the germline V gene are SGHTA and FQGNSA. The V and J ends lost 6 bases and 7 bases respectively, with 11 bases between them. The CDR3 loop spans 12 amino acids. CDR3 in amino acids: CASRTDGNTQYF. The CDR3 nucleotides are TGTGCCAGCAGAACTGACGGGAATACGCAGTATTTT.

The genes are TRBV10-3 and TRBJ1-1; TRBD1 matches 7 bases. CDR1 and CDR2 from the germline V gene are ENHRY and SYGVKD. V was clipped by 4 bases and J by 5 bases; unmatched bases: 10. The CDR3 runs to 15 residues. Here the CDR3 reads CAISGGTGVGTEAFF. The CDR3 DNA reads as TGTGCCATCAGTGGTGGCACAGGGGTGGGGACTGAAGCTTTCTTT.

V is TRBV7-9 and J is TRBJ1-6; TRBD1 matches 9 bases. CDR1 is SEHNR and CDR2 is FQNEAQ in the germline V gene (reference sequence). This CDR3 contains 15 residues. With V trimmed by 2 bases and J by 6 bases, 2 bases remained unmatched. The DNA of the CDR3 is TGTGCCAGCAGCTTACTGGGACAGGGTAATTCACCCCTCCACTTT. Protein: CASSLLGQGNSPLHF.

J is TRBJ2-1 and V is TRBV5-1; 7 bases are a match to TRBD1. CDR1 is SGHRS and CDR2 is YFSETQ in the germline V gene. The CDR3 totals 15 residues. V was pared by 3 bases and J by 1 base, with 4 bases of the junction left unmatched. The CDR3 nucleotides read TGCGCCAGCAGCTCACAGGGGATGTCCTACAATGAGCAGTTCTTC. Amino acids: CASSSQGMSYNEQFF.

This chain links TRBV18 with TRBJ1-5, with a weak D call TRBD1 (5 bases). The CDR3 is made up of 18 amino acids. Germline-derived CDR1 and CDR2 are KGHSH and LQKENI. V lost 0 bases, J lost 0 bases, and 15 bases lay in between. The CDR3 DNA reads TGTGCCAGCTCACCACCGACCGGGACTAGGTATAGCAATCAGCCCCAGCATTTT. Protein sequence: CASSPPTGTRYSNQPQHF.

This clone was counted a single time. The chain employs TRBV4-2 and TRBJ2-2; D may be TRBD2 (6 bases). Germline CDR1 LGHNA, CDR2 YNFKEQ. The V and J ends lost 3 bases and 6 bases respectively, with 17 bases between them. The CDR3 is made up of 16 amino acids. CDR3 protein: CASSQEILASPGELFF. For the CDR3, the DNA is TGTGCCAGCAGCCAGGAAATACTAGCTTCCCCCGGGGAGCTGTTTTTT.

V usage is TRBV11-2 and J usage is TRBJ2-1; D possibly corresponds to TRBD2 (7 bases). The CDR3 loop spans 15 amino acids. The germline CDR1 and CDR2 sequences are SGHAT and FQNNGV. Trimming removed 2 bases at V and 3 bases at J, with 11 bases between. CDR3 protein: CASSLWGGLYNEQFF. The CDR3, as DNA: TGTGCCAGCAGCTTATGGGGGGGCCTCTACAATGAGCAGTTCTTC. The whole variable domain, filled in from reference TRBV11-2 and TRBJ2-1, reads EAGVAQSPRYKIIEKRQSVAFWCNPISGHATLYWYQQILGQGPKLLIQFQNNGVVDDSQLPKDRFSAERLKGVDSTLKIQPAKLEDSAVYLCASSLWGGLYNEQFFGPGTRLTVL.

The V gene is TRBV9, the J gene TRBJ1-2; D remains ambiguous. The ends were cut back, 8 bases at V and 1 base at J, with 6 bases in the middle. The germline gives CDR1 SGDLS, CDR2 YYNGEE. The CDR3 extends over 11 amino acids. DNA of the CDR3: TGTGCCAGTAGTGATAACTATGGCTACACCTTC. This gives the protein CASSDNYGYTF. The whole variable domain, filled in from reference TRBV9 and TRBJ1-2, reads DSGVTQTPKHLITATGQRVTLRCSPRSGDLSVYWYQQSLDQGLQFLIQYYNGEERAKGNILERFSAQQFPDLHSELNLSSLELGDSALYFCASSDNYGYTFGSGTRLTVV.

This chain uses TRBV20-1 with TRBJ1-1; D not resolved. Germline CDR1 DFQATT, CDR2 SNEGSKA (reference sequence). This CDR3 comprises 13 residues. Trimming shortened V by 3 bases and J by 5 bases, and 13 bases separated the two germline ends. CDR3 protein: CSASKEVRTEAFF. The CDR3 DNA is TGCAGTGCTAGTAAGGAGGTTCGGACTGAAGCTTTCTTT.

This chain uses TRBV3-1 (or the pseudogene TRBV3-2) with TRBJ2-1; 7 bases agree with TRBD1. This CDR3 has 16 residues. The germline gives CDR1 LGHDT, CDR2 YNNKEL (reference sequence). V dropped 5 bases and J dropped 1; count of bases not matched to a gene: 8. CDR3 amino acids: CASSSITGESYNEQFF. CDR3 sequence (DNA): TGTGCCAGCAGCTCGATCACAGGGGAGTCCTACAATGAGCAGTTCTTC.

This clone occurred once. This rearrangement joins TRBV9 to TRBJ2-5; weak D call: TRBD1 (6 bases). The germline gives CDR1 SGDLS, CDR2 YYNGEE. The CDR3 is 15 amino acids. V lost 0 bases, J lost 5 bases, and 14 bases lay in between. The CDR3 here is CASSVDDRIGETQYF. The CDR3 DNA reads as TGTGCCAGCAGCGTAGATGACAGGATTGGGGAGACCCAGTACTTC.

The chain joins TRBV2 to TRBJ1-2, with D possibly TRBD1 on 6 matching bases. V was pared by 4 bases and J by 6 bases, with 18 bases between. Germline V gene lookup returns CDR1 SNHLY and CDR2 FYNNEI. The CDR3 extends over 15 amino acids. The DNA of the CDR3 is TGTGCCAGCAGTGGAGAAGAAGGGACATACGATGGCTACACCTTC. Translated: CASSGEEGTYDGYTF.

This chain links TRBV24-1 with TRBJ2-5, with TRBD2 identical over 12 bases. This CDR3 is 17 amino acids long. The J segment lost 5 bases and the V segment lost 3 bases, leaving 9 bases of the junction unmatched. Germline assignment: CDR1 KGHDR and CDR2 SFDVKD. CDR3 DNA: TGTGCCACCAGTGATCCCCCCCAGACTAGCGGGGGCGAGACCCAGTACTTC. Its translation: CATSDPPQTSGGETQYF.

V is TRBV4-1 and J is TRBJ1-5; maybe TRBD1 (6 bases). The CDR3 runs 13 residues. Trimming cost V 4 bases and J 5 bases, with 9 bases left between them. Germline CDR1 MGHRA, CDR2 YSYEKL. The CDR3 DNA reads TGCGCCAGCAGCCTCGGACAGTATCAGCCCCAGCATTTT. Translated: CASSLGQYQPQHF.

The rearrangement joins TRBV3-1 (or the pseudogene TRBV3-2) to TRBJ1-1; D perhaps matches TRBD1 (6 bases). V lost 3 bases, J lost 1 base, and 9 bases lay in between. CDR3 size: 14 residues. Germline V lookup: CDR1 LGHDT, CDR2 YNNKEL (reference sequence). The CDR3: CASSQGHTNTEAFF. The CDR3 DNA reads as TGTGCCAGCAGCCAGGGACACACGAACACTGAAGCTTTCTTT.

This clone occurred a few times. The chain has TRBV4-1 and TRBJ1-4; a weak D match, TRBD1 (5 bases). Trimming pared 3 bases from V and 4 bases from J, leaving 15 bases between. The CDR3 runs 16 residues. Germline CDR1 MGHRA, CDR2 YSYEKL. This chain's CDR3 is CASSQDGAGSNEKLFF. The CDR3 DNA reads TGCGCCAGCAGCCAGGATGGGGCGGGAAGTAATGAAAAACTGTTTTTT.

V gene TRBV7-3 combines with J gene TRBJ2-2, with 9 bases aligning to TRBD2. In germline, CDR1 is SGHTA, CDR2 FQGTGA. This CDR3 has 16 amino acids. The J segment lost 1 base and the V segment lost 5 bases, leaving 5 bases of the junction unmatched. This CDR3 reads CASSAVTSGNTGELFF. The CDR3, as DNA: TGTGCCAGCAGCGCTGTGACTAGCGGGAACACCGGGGAGCTGTTTTTT.

The chain carries TRBV25-1 and TRBJ1-2, with D possibly matching TRBD1 (6 bases). The CDR3 is made up of 16 amino acids. Germline V lookup: CDR1 MGHDK, CDR2 SYGVNS. V shed 2 bases and J shed 2 bases, with 15 bases lying between them. The CDR3, as DNA: TGTGCCAGCAGTGAAATGCTCGGGGGGCTAAACTATGGCTACACCTTC. Protein sequence: CASSEMLGGLNYGYTF.

The chain is built from TRBV7-3 and TRBJ2-2; tentative D call: TRBD2 (6 bases). V was clipped by 5 bases and J by 5 bases, with 15 bases between them. Germline V gene sequence: CDR1 SGHTA, CDR2 FQGTGA. The CDR3 covers 15 residues. The CDR3 DNA reads TGTGCCAGCAGCCCGGCGTCGGGGGTAACCGGGGAGCTGTTTTTT. It translates to CASSPASGVTGELFF.

The chain carries TRBV7-9 and TRBJ2-6, with 10 nucleotides matching TRBD1. V shed 1 base and J 1 base; nucleotides not matched to a gene: 4. CDR1 and CDR2 (germline): SEHNR, FQNEAQ (reference sequence). The length of the CDR3 is 18 residues. The CDR3 DNA reads as TGTGCCAGCAGCTTAGGCGACAGGGGGCTATCTGGGGCCAACGTCCTGACTTTC. It translates to CASSLGDRGLSGANVLTF.